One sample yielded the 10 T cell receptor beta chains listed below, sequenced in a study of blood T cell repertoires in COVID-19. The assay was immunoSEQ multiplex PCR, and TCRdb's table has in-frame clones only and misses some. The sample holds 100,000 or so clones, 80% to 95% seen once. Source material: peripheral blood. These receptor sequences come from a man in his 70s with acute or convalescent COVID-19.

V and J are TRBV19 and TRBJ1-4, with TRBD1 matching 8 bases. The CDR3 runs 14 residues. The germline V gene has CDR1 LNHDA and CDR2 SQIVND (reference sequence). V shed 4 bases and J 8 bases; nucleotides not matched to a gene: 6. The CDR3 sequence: CASSKDRVGEKLFF. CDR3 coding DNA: TGTGCCAGTAGTAAGGACAGGGTGGGAGAAAAACTGTTTTTT.

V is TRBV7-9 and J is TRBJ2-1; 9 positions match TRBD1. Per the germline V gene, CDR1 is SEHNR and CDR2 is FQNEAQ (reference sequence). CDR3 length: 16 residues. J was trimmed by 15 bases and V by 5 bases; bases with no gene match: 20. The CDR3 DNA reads TGTGCCAGCAGCGCTACCGGGACAGGGAGGAGGCAAAGGCGGTTCTTC. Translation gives CASSATGTGRRQRRFF.

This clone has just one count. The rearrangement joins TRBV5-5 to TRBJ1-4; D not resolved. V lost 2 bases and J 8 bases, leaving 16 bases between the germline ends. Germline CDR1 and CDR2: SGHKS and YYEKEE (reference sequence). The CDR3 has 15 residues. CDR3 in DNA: TGTGCCAGCAGCTTACGACCGGGAGGTTCGGAAAAACTGTTTTTT. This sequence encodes CASSLRPGGSEKLFF.

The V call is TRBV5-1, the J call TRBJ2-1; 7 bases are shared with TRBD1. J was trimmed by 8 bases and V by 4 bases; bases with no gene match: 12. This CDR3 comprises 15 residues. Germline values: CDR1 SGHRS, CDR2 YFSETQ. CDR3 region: CASSRATGAWDEQFF. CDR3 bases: TGCGCCAGCAGCCGGGCCACAGGGGCATGGGATGAGCAGTTCTTC.

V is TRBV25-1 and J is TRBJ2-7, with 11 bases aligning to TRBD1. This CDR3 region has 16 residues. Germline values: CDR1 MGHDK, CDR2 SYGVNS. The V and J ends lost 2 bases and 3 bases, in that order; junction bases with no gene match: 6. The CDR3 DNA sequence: TGTGCCAGCAGTGAACGGGGACAGGGGGTATTCTACGAGCAGTACTTC. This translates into CASSERGQGVFYEQYF.

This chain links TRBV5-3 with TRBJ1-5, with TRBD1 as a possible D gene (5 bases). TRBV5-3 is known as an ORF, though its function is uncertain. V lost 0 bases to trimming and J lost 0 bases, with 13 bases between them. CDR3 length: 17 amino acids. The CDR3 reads CARSLASPGVSNQPQHF. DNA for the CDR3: TGTGCCAGAAGCTTGGCGTCACCGGGGGTTAGCAATCAGCCCCAGCATTTT.

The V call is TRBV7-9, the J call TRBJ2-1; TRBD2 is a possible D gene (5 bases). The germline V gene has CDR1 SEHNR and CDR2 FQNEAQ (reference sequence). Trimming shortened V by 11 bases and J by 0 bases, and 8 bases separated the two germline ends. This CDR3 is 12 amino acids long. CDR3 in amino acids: CAGGASYNEQFF. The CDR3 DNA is TGTGCCGGAGGTGCCTCCTACAATGAGCAGTTCTTC. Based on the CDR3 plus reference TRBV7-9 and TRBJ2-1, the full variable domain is DTGVSQNPRHKITKRGQNVTFRCDPISEHNRLYWYRQTLGQGPEFLTYFQNEAQLEKSRLLSDRFSAERPKGSFSTLEIQRTEQGDSAMYLCAGGASYNEQFFGPGTRLTVL.

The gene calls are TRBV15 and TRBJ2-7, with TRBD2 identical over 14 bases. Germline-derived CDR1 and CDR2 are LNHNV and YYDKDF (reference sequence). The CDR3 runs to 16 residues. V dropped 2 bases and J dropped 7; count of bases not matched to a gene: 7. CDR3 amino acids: CATSRPGLAGVQEQYF. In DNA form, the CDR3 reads TGTGCCACCAGCAGACCGGGACTAGCGGGAGTTCAAGAGCAGTACTTC.

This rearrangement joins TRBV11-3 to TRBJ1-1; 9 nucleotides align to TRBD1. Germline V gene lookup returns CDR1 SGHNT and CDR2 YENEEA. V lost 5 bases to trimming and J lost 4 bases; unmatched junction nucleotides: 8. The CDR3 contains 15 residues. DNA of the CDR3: TGTGCCAGCAGCCCATTACAGGGGGCGGGCACTGAAGCTTTCTTT. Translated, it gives CASSPLQGAGTEAFF. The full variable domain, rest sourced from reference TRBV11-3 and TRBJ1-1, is EAGVVQSPRYKIIEKKQPVAFWCNPISGHNTLYWYLQNLGQGPELLIRYENEEAVDDSQLPKDRFSAERLKGVDSTLKIQPAELGDSAVYLCASSPLQGAGTEAFFGQGTRLTVV.

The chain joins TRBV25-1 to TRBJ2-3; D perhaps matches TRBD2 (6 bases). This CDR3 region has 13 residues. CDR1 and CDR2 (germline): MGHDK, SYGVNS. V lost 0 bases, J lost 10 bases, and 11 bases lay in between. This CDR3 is CASSEYGGAPQYF. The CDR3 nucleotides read TGTGCCAGCAGTGAATATGGAGGGGCACCGCAGTATTTT.